This T cell receptor beta chain was captured in a study of neurological immune-mediated disorders. TCRdb independently ran MiXCR on the 5' RACE reads; one entry per CDR3 protein. Of about 59,000 distinct CDR3 sequences detected, approximately 12% appear once; the ten largest clones hold about 10%. Germline CDR1 is SNHLY and CDR2 is FYNNEI. V lost 6 bases and J lost 0, with 8 bases in between. The CDR3 runs 13 residues. The sequencing sample was made of PBMCs. This clonotype was obtained from a woman in her fifties or sixties with HTLV-1-associated myelopathy (HAM/TSP). The chain links TRBV2 to TRBJ1-1; no reliable D call. Here the CDR3 reads CASRQDLNTEAFF. As DNA, the CDR3 is TGTGCCAGCAGGCAGGACTTGAACACTGAAGCTTTCTTT.